The source of this T cell receptor beta chain is a study of stem cell transplantation in POMP-related autoinflammatory disease. As regards this clone: Its matching antigen is unknown.

Trimming left V 3 bases short and J 7 bases short, with 16 bases between. The germline V gene encodes CDR1 MDHEN and CDR2 SYDVKM. CDR3 length: 15 residues. Assay: immunoSEQ multiplex PCR; the TCRdb copy retains only in-frame clones and omits some. The sample holds about 26,000 clones; approximately 78% are singletons and the top ten take less than 3%. Study results and caveats: A trend toward lower repertoire diversity and greater clonality appeared in every analyzed T-cell subset of PRAID patients.

The material was CD4+ T cells from PBMCs, obtained before stem cell transplantation. This TCR was recovered from a human donor with POMP-related autoinflammation and immune dysregulation (PRAID). The gene calls are TRBV28 and TRBJ2-1; D possibly corresponds to TRBD1 (5 bases). CDR3 sequence reads: CASSLHSGLSNEQFF. CDR3 nucleotide sequence: TGTGCCAGCAGTTTGCATTCAGGGTTATCAAATGAGCAGTTCTTC.